The rows below give T cell receptor beta chains drawn from one sample of a study of vaccination and CD4 T cells after COVID-19. For these receptors, no antigen is known. TCRdb used MiXCR to reprocess the PCR reads, holding one entry per CDR3 protein. The sample lists approximately 11,000 distinct CDR3 sequences, around 58% occurring once. The specimen sequenced was CD4+ T cells from blood, cultured in vitro. These receptor sequences come from a human donor who had recovered from COVID-19. The CDR3 runs from the conserved cysteine through the conserved F or W. Fields, in order: J gene, clone size, V gene, D gene, CDR3 DNA, CDR3 protein. The D gene is left open where the match is weak. Rows may omit the clone size; those that give it use once, few, many or a size class.

j_call: TRBJ2-3
clone_size: .
v_call: TRBV12-3/TRBV12-4
d_call: .
cdr3_nt: TGTGCCAGCAGCCTAGGGGGGGTCGATACGCAGTATTTT
cdr3_aa: CASSLGGVDTQYF

j_call: TRBJ1-1
clone_size: few
v_call: TRBV20-1
d_call: TRBD1
cdr3_nt: TGCAGTGCTGGCTGGTTCTACACAGGGGAGAGCAAAGCTTTCTTT
cdr3_aa: CSAGWFYTGESKAFF

j_call: TRBJ2-5
clone_size: .
v_call: TRBV28
d_call: .
cdr3_nt: TGTGCCAGCAGGGGAGGACGTCAAGAGACCCAGTACTTC
cdr3_aa: CASRGGRQETQYF

j_call: TRBJ2-1
clone_size: few
v_call: TRBV24-1
d_call: TRBD2
cdr3_nt: TGTGCCACCAGTGATTCGGGACTAGTCGATGAGCAGTTCTTC
cdr3_aa: CATSDSGLVDEQFF

j_call: TRBJ2-3
clone_size: .
v_call: TRBV5-1
d_call: .
cdr3_nt: TGCGCCAGCAGCTTGGATTTGGGACGCACAGATACGCAGTATTTT
cdr3_aa: CASSLDLGRTDTQYF

j_call: TRBJ1-1
clone_size: .
v_call: TRBV12-3/TRBV12-4
d_call: TRBD1
cdr3_nt: TGTGCCAGCAGTTTGCTTGGGACAGGTGAAGCTTTCTTT
cdr3_aa: CASSLLGTGEAFF

j_call: TRBJ2-1
clone_size: .
v_call: TRBV10-3
d_call: .
cdr3_nt: TGTGCCATCAGTGTTGCCTCGTCGGGGACTCTAGAGCAGTTCTTC
cdr3_aa: CAISVASSGTLEQFF

j_call: TRBJ2-5
clone_size: .
v_call: TRBV20-1
d_call: .
cdr3_nt: TGCAGTGCTTTCCGCGGAGGGGAGACCCAGTACTTC
cdr3_aa: CSAFRGGETQYF

j_call: TRBJ2-7
clone_size: few
v_call: TRBV7-9
d_call: TRBD2
cdr3_nt: TGTGCCAGCAGCCAGGGACTAGCCGGCGAGCAGTACTTC
cdr3_aa: CASSQGLAGEQYF

j_call: TRBJ2-7
clone_size: .
v_call: TRBV11-3
d_call: .
cdr3_nt: TGTGCCAGCAGCTTAGGTGGGACTGGAGCCTACGAGCAGTACTTC
cdr3_aa: CASSLGGTGAYEQYF

j_call: TRBJ1-5
clone_size: .
v_call: TRBV20-1
d_call: TRBD1
cdr3_nt: TGCAGTGCCCCGGGACAGGGGCTCTTTGGCCAGCATTTT
cdr3_aa: CSAPGQGLFGQHF

j_call: TRBJ1-5
clone_size: few
v_call: TRBV12-3/TRBV12-4
d_call: .
cdr3_nt: TGTGCCAGCAGTTTTAGGCGGAGAGATCAGCCCCAGCATTTT
cdr3_aa: CASSFRRRDQPQHF

j_call: TRBJ1-1
clone_size: .
v_call: TRBV6-5
d_call: .
cdr3_nt: TGTGCCAGCAGTTACTTGGCGGACCTTCAGTACGCAAAAGCTTTCTTT
cdr3_aa: CASSYLADLQYAKAFF

j_call: TRBJ1-3
clone_size: .
v_call: TRBV19
d_call: .
cdr3_nt: TGTGCCAGTAGTTTAACAGCGAGCTCTGGAAACACCATATATTTT
cdr3_aa: CASSLTASSGNTIYF

j_call: TRBJ1-2
clone_size: .
v_call: TRBV5-4
d_call: TRBD1
cdr3_nt: TGTGCCAGCAGCTGGGGGACAGCTCAGATCTATGGCTACACCTTC
cdr3_aa: CASSWGTAQIYGYTF

j_call: TRBJ1-5
clone_size: .
v_call: TRBV10-2
d_call: .
cdr3_nt: TGCGCCAGCAGTGAGTCGGTAGGGGTCACACATCAGCCCCAGCATTTT
cdr3_aa: CASSESVGVTHQPQHF

j_call: TRBJ2-7
clone_size: few
v_call: TRBV6-2/TRBV6-3
d_call: TRBD1
cdr3_nt: TGTGCCAGCAGGGAAACACAGGGGTTGTTTTACGAGCAGTACTTC
cdr3_aa: CASRETQGLFYEQYF

j_call: TRBJ1-1
clone_size: .
v_call: TRBV15
d_call: .
cdr3_nt: TGTGCCACCAGCCGCAGGGATGGGAACACTGAAGCTTTCTTT
cdr3_aa: CATSRRDGNTEAFF

j_call: TRBJ2-7
clone_size: .
v_call: TRBV6-1
d_call: .
cdr3_nt: TGTGCCAGCATGGTGGCCGTCTCGGGCAGGGCAACCCGTACAGGGCAGTACTTC
cdr3_aa: CASMVAVSGRATRTGQYF

j_call: TRBJ1-5
clone_size: few
v_call: TRBV19
d_call: .
cdr3_nt: TGTGCCAGACCGGGCCCCTACAATCAGCCCCAGCATTTT
cdr3_aa: CARPGPYNQPQHF

j_call: TRBJ2-6
clone_size: .
v_call: TRBV6-5
d_call: .
cdr3_nt: TGTGCCAGCAGTTACTCGAGTTCTTCCGACTCTGGGGCCAACGTCCTGACTTTC
cdr3_aa: CASSYSSSSDSGANVLTF

j_call: TRBJ1-1
clone_size: .
v_call: TRBV20-1
d_call: .
cdr3_nt: TGCAGTGCTGCCCGAATTTATCAATTCACTGAAGCTTTCTTT
cdr3_aa: CSAARIYQFTEAFF

j_call: TRBJ1-5
clone_size: .
v_call: TRBV6-1
d_call: .
cdr3_nt: TGTGCCAGCAGGCGCAATCAGCCCCAGCATTTT
cdr3_aa: CASRRNQPQHF

j_call: TRBJ2-1
clone_size: .
v_call: TRBV6-5
d_call: .
cdr3_nt: TGTGCCAGCAGTTACCCCCGATTGCAGTTCTTC
cdr3_aa: CASSYPRLQFF

j_call: TRBJ2-7
clone_size: once
v_call: TRBV19
d_call: .
cdr3_nt: TGTGCCAGACCGATACAGGGGAGGCACGAGCAGTACTTC
cdr3_aa: CARPIQGRHEQYF

j_call: TRBJ2-1
clone_size: .
v_call: TRBV7-9
d_call: TRBD1
cdr3_nt: TGTGCCAGCAGCCAGACAGGGGATGAGCAGTTCTTC
cdr3_aa: CASSQTGDEQFF

j_call: TRBJ2-7
clone_size: .
v_call: TRBV28
d_call: .
cdr3_nt: TGTGCCAGCAGTTTATTACGCGAGCAGTACTTC
cdr3_aa: CASSLLREQYF

j_call: TRBJ1-6
clone_size: once
v_call: TRBV4-1
d_call: TRBD1
cdr3_nt: TGCGCCAGCAGCTTAGAAACCGGGACAGCCAATTCACCCCTCCACTTT
cdr3_aa: CASSLETGTANSPLHF

j_call: TRBJ1-3
clone_size: .
v_call: TRBV19
d_call: .
cdr3_nt: TGTGCCAGTAGGGTACAGGGCTTCTCTGGAAACACCATATATTTT
cdr3_aa: CASRVQGFSGNTIYF

j_call: TRBJ1-1
clone_size: .
v_call: TRBV6-2/TRBV6-3
d_call: TRBD1
cdr3_nt: TGTGCCAGCAGACCCGGACAGGCGTATCTCCACACTGAAGCTTTCTTT
cdr3_aa: CASRPGQAYLHTEAFF

j_call: TRBJ2-5
clone_size: few
v_call: TRBV27
d_call: TRBD1
cdr3_nt: TGTGCCAGCAGCCTCAATACGGGACAGGGGGAAGAGACCCAGTACTTC
cdr3_aa: CASSLNTGQGEETQYF

j_call: TRBJ2-7
clone_size: once
v_call: TRBV2
d_call: .
cdr3_nt: TGTGCCAGCAAGCAGGGGCCAACCTACGAGCAGTACTTC
cdr3_aa: CASKQGPTYEQYF

j_call: TRBJ1-2
clone_size: few
v_call: TRBV6-1
d_call: TRBD1
cdr3_nt: TGTGCCAGCAGCTCCGGCCGACAGGGATATTATGGCTACACCTTC
cdr3_aa: CASSSGRQGYYGYTF

j_call: TRBJ1-5
clone_size: .
v_call: TRBV28
d_call: .
cdr3_nt: TGTGCCAGCAGGGGGGGGCAGCTTGGCAATCAGCCCCAGCATTTT
cdr3_aa: CASRGGQLGNQPQHF

j_call: TRBJ2-1
clone_size: .
v_call: TRBV7-3
d_call: .
cdr3_nt: TGTGCCAGCAGCTCGTCTGGCGTCGCGGAGCAGTTCTTC
cdr3_aa: CASSSSGVAEQFF

j_call: TRBJ1-6
clone_size: few
v_call: TRBV19
d_call: .
cdr3_nt: TGTGCCAGTAGTATAGATCGGGGTAACTCACCCCTCCACTTT
cdr3_aa: CASSIDRGNSPLHF

j_call: TRBJ2-7
clone_size: .
v_call: TRBV19
d_call: .
cdr3_nt: TGTGCCAGTAGTATGTCCGGACTGGATTACGAGCAGTACTTC
cdr3_aa: CASSMSGLDYEQYF

j_call: TRBJ2-5
clone_size: .
v_call: TRBV20-1
d_call: .
cdr3_nt: TGCAGTGCGGGCGTGGGAGTGGCAGAGACCCAGTACTTC
cdr3_aa: CSAGVGVAETQYF

j_call: TRBJ1-5
clone_size: few
v_call: TRBV19
d_call: TRBD1
cdr3_nt: TGTGCCAGTAGTATAGGTTGGGGACAGGGCATAAATCAGCCCCAGCATTTT
cdr3_aa: CASSIGWGQGINQPQHF

j_call: TRBJ1-1
clone_size: few
v_call: TRBV7-9
d_call: TRBD1
cdr3_nt: TGTGCCAGCAGTAGTCAGGGGGCCACTGAAGCTTTCTTT
cdr3_aa: CASSSQGATEAFF

j_call: TRBJ2-7
clone_size: .
v_call: TRBV14
d_call: .
cdr3_nt: TGTGCCAGCAGCCAGGTACAGGGTTACTCCTACGAGCAGTACTTC
cdr3_aa: CASSQVQGYSYEQYF